This TCR beta chain was captured in a study of blood T cell repertoires in COVID-19. Only in-frame clones appear in the TCRdb table, and some are missing; sequencing was by immunoSEQ multiplex PCR. The repertoire holds roughly 80,000 clones, with approximately 80% as singletons. CDR3 length: 15 residues. V was clipped by 4 bases and J by 1 base; unmatched bases: 8. The germline V gene has CDR1 SGHRS and CDR2 YFSETQ. What was sequenced was peripheral blood. This TCR was recovered from a human donor in a cohort sampled during active COVID-19. The V and J genes are TRBV5-1 and TRBJ2-7, with TRBD1 identical over 7 bases. CDR3 sequence: CASSPSARGSYEQYF. CDR3 in DNA: TGCGCCAGCAGCCCATCCGCCAGGGGGTCCTACGAGCAGTACTTC. The whole variable domain, filled in from reference TRBV5-1 and TRBJ2-7, reads KAGVTQTPRYLIKTRGQQVTLSCSPISGHRSVSWYQQTPGQGLQFLFEYFSETQRNKGNFPGRFSGRQFSNSRSEMNVSTLELGDSALYLCASSPSARGSYEQYFGPGTRLTVT.